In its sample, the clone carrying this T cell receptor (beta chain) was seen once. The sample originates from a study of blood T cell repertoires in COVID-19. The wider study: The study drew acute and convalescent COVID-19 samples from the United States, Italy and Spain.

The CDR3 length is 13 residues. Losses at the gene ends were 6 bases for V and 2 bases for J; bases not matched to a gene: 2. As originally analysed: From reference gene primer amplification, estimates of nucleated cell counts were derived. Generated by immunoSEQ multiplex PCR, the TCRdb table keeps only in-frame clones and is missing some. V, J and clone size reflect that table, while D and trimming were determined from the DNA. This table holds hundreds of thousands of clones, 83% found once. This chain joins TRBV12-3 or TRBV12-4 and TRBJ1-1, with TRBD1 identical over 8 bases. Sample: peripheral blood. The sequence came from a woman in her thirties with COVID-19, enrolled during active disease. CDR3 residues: CASRGQGNTEAFF. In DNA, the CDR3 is TGTGCCAGCAGAGGACAGGGTAACACTGAAGCTTTCTTT.